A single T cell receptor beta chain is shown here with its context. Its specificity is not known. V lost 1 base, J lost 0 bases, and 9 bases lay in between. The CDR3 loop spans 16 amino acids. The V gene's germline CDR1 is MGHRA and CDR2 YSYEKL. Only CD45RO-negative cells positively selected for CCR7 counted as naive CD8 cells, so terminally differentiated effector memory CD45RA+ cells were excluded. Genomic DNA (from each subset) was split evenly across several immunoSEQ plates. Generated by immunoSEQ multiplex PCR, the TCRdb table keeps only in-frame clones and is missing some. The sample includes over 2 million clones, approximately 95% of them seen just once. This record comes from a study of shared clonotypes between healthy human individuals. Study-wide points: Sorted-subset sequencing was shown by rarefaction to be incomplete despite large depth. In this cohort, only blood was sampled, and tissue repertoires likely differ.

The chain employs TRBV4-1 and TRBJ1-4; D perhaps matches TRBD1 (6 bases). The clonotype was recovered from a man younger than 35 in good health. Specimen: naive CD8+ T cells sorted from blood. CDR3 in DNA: TGCGCCAGCAGCCAAGTTAGGGGGGCAACTAATGAAAAACTGTTTTTT. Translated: CASSQVRGATNEKLFF.